One sample yielded the 22 T cell receptor beta chains listed below, sequenced in a study of T-cell memory formation after mild COVID-19. A single record per CDR3 protein comes from TCRdb applying MiXCR to the 5' RACE reads. The sample has 70,000 to 100,000 distinct CDR3 sequences, over 12% seen once. Sequencing was carried out using PBMCs or a T cell subset sorted from them (not recorded which). The receptor set was obtained from a man younger than 30 who had mild COVID-19 (a few samples of this study predate the infection). Cell type and time point are not known.

The chain recombines TRBV20-1 with TRBJ1-2, with D unclear. The CDR3 spans 12 residues. Trimming pared 3 bases from V and 7 bases from J, leaving 12 bases between. Germline V gene data show CDR1 as DFQATT and CDR2 as SNEGSKA (reference sequence). The chain's CDR3 is CSASRGSRGYTF. CDR3 DNA: TGCAGTGCTAGCCGAGGGAGTCGTGGCTACACCTTC.

The chain employs TRBV4-3 and TRBJ2-1, with D perhaps TRBD1 (5 bases). The CDR3 runs to 14 residues. With 1 base removed from V and 8 bases from J, the gap between germline ends came to 12 bases. Germline V gene lookup returns CDR1 LGHNA and CDR2 YSLEER. The CDR3 coding sequence is TGCGCCAGCAGCCAAGGGGAAGGGGATGATGAGCAGTTCTTC. Its translation is CASSQGEGDDEQFF.

V and J are TRBV7-9 and TRBJ1-4; TRBD1 agrees at 8 bases. After removal of 10 bases from V and 8 bases from J, the junction contained 12 bases not matched to a gene. This CDR3 spans 14 amino acids. Germline V gene sequence: CDR1 SEHNR, CDR2 FQNEAQ (reference sequence). The chain's CDR3 is CAIGRTGKKEKLFF. CDR3 coding DNA: TGTGCCATTGGGAGGACAGGGAAAAAGGAAAAACTGTTTTTT.

The J gene is TRBJ2-1, the V gene TRBV12-3 or TRBV12-4; 9 bases are a match to TRBD2. The junction had 14 bases not matched to a gene; V was cut back by 3 bases and J by 5 bases. The CDR3 consists of 18 residues. The CDR3 here is CASSFPQPLAGVNNEQFF. DNA of the CDR3: TGTGCCAGCAGTTTCCCCCAGCCTTTAGCGGGGGTAAACAATGAGCAGTTCTTC.

This clonotype was detected a few times. The rearrangement links TRBV6-6 to TRBJ1-4; D unresolved. The CDR3 runs to 14 residues. CDR1 is MNHNY and CDR2 is SVGAGI in the germline V gene (reference sequence). Trimming took off 1 base at V and 0 bases at J, with 3 bases between the two ends. CDR3 residues: CASSYFATNEKLFF. As DNA, the CDR3 is TGTGCCAGCAGTTACTTTGCAACTAATGAAAAACTGTTTTTT.

The chain carries TRBV7-2 and TRBJ1-2; 7 bases agree with TRBD1. V shed 7 bases and J 6 bases; nucleotides not matched to a gene: 5. The CDR3 loop spans 12 amino acids. From germline, CDR1 is SGHTA and CDR2 FQGNSA. CDR3 loop: CASKGTEHGYTF. CDR3 nucleotides: TGTGCCAGCAAAGGGACAGAGCATGGCTACACCTTC. Complete variable domain (other parts from reference TRBV7-2 and TRBJ1-2): GAGVSQSPSNKVTEKGKDVELRCDPISGHTALYWYRQSLGQGLEFLIYFQGNSAPDKSGLPSDRFSAERTGGSVSTLTIQRTQQEDSAVYLCASKGTEHGYTFGSGTRLTVV.

The sample holds a few counts of this clonotype. The CDR3 spells CASIDRDNYGYTF. CDR3 DNA sequence: TGTGCCAGCATCGACCGGGATAACTATGGCTACACCTTC. The rearrangement uses TRBV6-5 and TRBJ1-2; the D is unclear. V was shortened by 7 bases and J by 1 base, with 10 bases between the two germline ends. CDR3 length: 13 residues. Germline V gene sequence: CDR1 MNHEY, CDR2 SVGAGI.

This clonotype has only a few counts. This CDR3 reads CASIDDQRGDYEQYF. The DNA for the CDR3 is TGTGCCAGCATCGATGACCAGCGGGGGGATTACGAGCAGTACTTC. This sequence joins TRBV6-2 or TRBV6-3 and TRBJ2-7; 9 bases match TRBD2. The germline CDR1 and CDR2 sequences are MNHEY and SVGEGT. Germline trimming cut 7 bases from V and 4 bases from J; bases unmatched to any gene: 11. CDR3 size: 15 residues.

This clonotype was found many times. The rearrangement links TRBV13 to TRBJ2-1; 10 positions match TRBD2. Germline lookup yields CDR1 PRHDT and CDR2 FYEKMQ (reference sequence). With V trimmed by 5 bases and J by 4 bases, 8 bases remained unmatched. The CDR3 spans 16 residues. The CDR3 reads CASSPPGTSAYNEQFF. The CDR3 DNA is TGTGCCAGCAGCCCGCCCGGGACTAGCGCTTACAATGAGCAGTTCTTC.

The rearrangement links TRBV29-1 to TRBJ2-1; 10 bases map to TRBD1. The CDR3 contains 14 residues. V shed 2 bases, J shed 7 bases, and the junction held 5 bases outside the gene matches. Germline V gene lookup returns CDR1 SQVTM and CDR2 ANQGSEA. The CDR3 loop reads CSVEPGQGNNEQFF. CDR3 DNA sequence: TGCAGCGTTGAACCGGGACAGGGGAATAATGAGCAGTTCTTC.

The chain is built from TRBV5-1 and TRBJ2-3; TRBD2 aligns across 12 bases. The CDR3 totals 15 residues. Germline CDR1 reads SGHRS; CDR2 reads YFSETQ. J lost 4 bases, V lost 4 bases, and 4 bases had no gene match. The CDR3, as DNA: TGCGCCAGCAGCCAAGGGACTAGCGGGTCAGATACGCAGTATTTT. This sequence encodes CASSQGTSGSDTQYF.

This clonotype was counted only a few times. The chain uses TRBV12-3 or TRBV12-4 and TRBJ1-4, with no clear D. Trimming pared 2 bases from V and 0 bases from J, leaving 10 bases between. CDR3 length equals 16 residues. The CDR3 sequence is CASSLRGIATNEKLFF. The CDR3 bases are TGTGCCAGCAGTTTAAGAGGGATTGCAACTAATGAAAAACTGTTTTTT.

This clonotype has just a few counts. The J gene is TRBJ1-1, the V gene TRBV7-9, with 10 bases that match TRBD1. V was clipped by 4 bases and J by 3 bases; unmatched bases: 5. The CDR3 totals 15 residues. CDR1 is SEHNR and CDR2 is FQNEAQ in the germline V gene (reference sequence). DNA for the CDR3: TGTGCCAGCAGCTCATCGGGGACAGGGGACACTGAAGCTTTCTTT. It yields the protein CASSSSGTGDTEAFF.

The rearrangement joins TRBV4-1 to TRBJ1-5, with 7 bases matching TRBD1. Germline CDR1 reads MGHRA; CDR2 reads YSYEKL. V lost 1 base, J lost 6 bases, and 3 bases stayed unmatched. The length of the CDR3 is 14 residues. The CDR3 region has the DNA TGCGCCAGCAGCCAAGCCACAGGGGCTCAGCCCCAGCATTTT. It codes for CASSQATGAQPQHF.

A few counts support this clonotype. The chain links TRBV11-2 to TRBJ2-2; the match to TRBD2 covers 7 bases. The J segment lost 1 base and the V segment lost 5 bases, leaving 7 bases of the junction unmatched. The germline gives CDR1 SGHAT, CDR2 FQNNGV. The CDR3 is 16 amino acids. The CDR3 DNA is TGTGCCAGCAGCCCCTGGGAGGGGAGGAACACCGGGGAGCTGTTTTTT. Translating gives CASSPWEGRNTGELFF.

The rearrangement joins TRBV5-5 to TRBJ1-1, with a tentative D call TRBD1 (5 bases). The CDR3 runs 15 residues. Germline lookup yields CDR1 SGHKS and CDR2 YYEKEE (reference sequence). V was pared by 0 bases and J by 1 base, with 10 bases between. The DNA of the CDR3 is TGTGCCAGCAGCTTGGGTGGGGGAAGGAACACTGAAGCTTTCTTT. Its translation: CASSLGGGRNTEAFF.

The chain links TRBV7-2 to TRBJ2-7; the match to TRBD1 covers 8 bases. Germline V lookup: CDR1 SGHTA, CDR2 FQGNSA. V shed 4 bases, J shed 2 bases, and the junction held 7 bases outside the gene matches. The CDR3 extends over 15 amino acids. The CDR3 reads CASSSGTGPPYEQYF. DNA for the CDR3: TGTGCCAGCAGCTCCGGGACAGGCCCTCCCTACGAGCAGTACTTC.

The CDR3 region is CATSAGGRTEAFF. In DNA form, the CDR3 reads TGTGCCACCAGCGCAGGGGGACGGACTGAAGCTTTCTTT. The chain has TRBV15 and TRBJ1-1; 7 nucleotides line up with TRBD1. Germline CDR1 and CDR2: LNHNV and YYDKDF (reference sequence). Trimming took 5 bases from V and 5 from J; bases not matched to a gene: 5. The CDR3 totals 13 residues.

This clonotype was detected many times. V gene TRBV20-1 combines with J gene TRBJ2-1, with D possibly being TRBD2 (6 bases). CDR1 is DFQATT and CDR2 is SNEGSKA in the germline V gene (reference sequence). V lost 3 bases and J lost 0, with 9 bases in between. The CDR3 totals 14 residues. CDR3 amino acids: CSARDYSSYNEQFF. The DNA for the CDR3 is TGCAGTGCTAGGGACTATAGCTCCTACAATGAGCAGTTCTTC.

The CDR3, as DNA: TGCGCCAGCAGCCAAGGGGCAGCCTCCTCCTACGAGCAGTACGTC. It is translated as CASSQGAASSYEQYV. The V gene is TRBV4-1, the J gene TRBJ2-7; unclear D gene. From germline, CDR1 is MGHRA and CDR2 YSYEKL. The V end lost 1 base, the J end lost 0 bases, and 10 bases lay between the germline ends. The CDR3 runs 15 residues.

The V call is TRBV7-9, the J call TRBJ1-2; no definite D call. The V end lost 4 bases, the J end lost 0 bases, and 12 bases lay between the germline ends. The CDR3 is 15 amino acids. CDR1 is SEHNR, CDR2 FQNEAQ, per germline (reference sequence). CDR3 DNA: TGTGCCAGCAGCTCCCGTGCCGGAGCTAACTATGGCTACACCTTC. Encoded protein: CASSSRAGANYGYTF.

The chain carries TRBV29-1 and TRBJ2-1, with TRBD2 matching over 9 bases. J was trimmed by 5 bases and V by 1 base; bases with no gene match: 6. This CDR3 region has 15 residues. Germline V lookup: CDR1 SQVTM, CDR2 ANQGSEA. CDR3 loop: CSVEGPGLANNEQFF. CDR3 in DNA: TGCAGCGTTGAAGGCCCGGGACTAGCTAACAATGAGCAGTTCTTC.